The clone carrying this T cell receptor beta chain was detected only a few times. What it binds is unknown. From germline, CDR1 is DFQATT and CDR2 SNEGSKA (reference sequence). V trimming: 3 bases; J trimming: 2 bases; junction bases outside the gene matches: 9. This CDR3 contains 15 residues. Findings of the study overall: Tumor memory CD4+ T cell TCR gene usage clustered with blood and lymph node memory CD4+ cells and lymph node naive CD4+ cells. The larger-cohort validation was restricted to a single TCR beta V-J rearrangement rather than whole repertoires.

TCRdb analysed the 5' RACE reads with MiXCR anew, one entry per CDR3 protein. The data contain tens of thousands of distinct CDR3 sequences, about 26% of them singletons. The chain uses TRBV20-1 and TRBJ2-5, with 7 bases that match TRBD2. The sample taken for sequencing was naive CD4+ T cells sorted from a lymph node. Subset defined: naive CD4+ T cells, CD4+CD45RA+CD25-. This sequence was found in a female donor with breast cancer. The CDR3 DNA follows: TGCAGTGCTAGGTTGCCTAGCGGCAAACAAGAGACCCAGTACTTC. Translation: CSARLPSGKQETQYF.